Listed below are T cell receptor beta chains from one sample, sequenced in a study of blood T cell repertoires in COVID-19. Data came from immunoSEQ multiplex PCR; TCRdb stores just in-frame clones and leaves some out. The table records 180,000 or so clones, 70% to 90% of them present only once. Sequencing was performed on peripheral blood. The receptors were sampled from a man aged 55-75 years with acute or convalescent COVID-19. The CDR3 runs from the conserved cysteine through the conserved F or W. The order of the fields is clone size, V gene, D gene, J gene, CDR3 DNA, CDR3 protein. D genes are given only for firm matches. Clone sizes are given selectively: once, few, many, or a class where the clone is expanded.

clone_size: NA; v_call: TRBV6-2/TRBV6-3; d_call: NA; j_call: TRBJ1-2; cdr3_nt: TGTGCCAGCAGTCCCCTAGACGGAGACTATGGCTACACCTTC; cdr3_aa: CASSPLDGDYGYTF
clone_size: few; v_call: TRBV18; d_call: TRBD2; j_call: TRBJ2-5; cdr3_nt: TGTGCCAGCTCACCCGGACTAGCGGGAGAGACCCAGTACTTC; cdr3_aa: CASSPGLAGETQYF
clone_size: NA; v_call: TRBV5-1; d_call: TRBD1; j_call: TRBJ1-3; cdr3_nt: TGCGCCAGCAGCTTCGACAGGGGCTCTGGAAACACCATATATTTT; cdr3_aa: CASSFDRGSGNTIYF
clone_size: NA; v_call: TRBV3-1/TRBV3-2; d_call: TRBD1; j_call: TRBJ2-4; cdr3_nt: TGTGCCAGCAGCCAACGGACAGGGAGTAACATTCAGTACTTC; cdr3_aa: CASSQRTGSNIQYF
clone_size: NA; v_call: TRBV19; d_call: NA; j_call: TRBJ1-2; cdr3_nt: TGTGCCTCCTCGGAAGGCTCGGGCTATGGCTACACCTTC; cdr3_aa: CASSEGSGYGYTF
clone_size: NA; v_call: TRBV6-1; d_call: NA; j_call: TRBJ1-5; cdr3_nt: TGTGCCAGCAGTGAAACAGGGAAGCGCAATCAGCCCCAGCATTTT; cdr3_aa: CASSETGKRNQPQHF
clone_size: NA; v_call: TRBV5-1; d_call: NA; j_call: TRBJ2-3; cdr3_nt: TGCGCCAGCAGCGTCGGGACTTTCTCCGATACGCAGTATTTT; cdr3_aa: CASSVGTFSDTQYF
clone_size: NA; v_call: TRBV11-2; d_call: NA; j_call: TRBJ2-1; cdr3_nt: TGTGCCAGCAGCTTAGATCGAGACCAGGGTTTCAATGAGCAGTTCTTC; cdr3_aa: CASSLDRDQGFNEQFF
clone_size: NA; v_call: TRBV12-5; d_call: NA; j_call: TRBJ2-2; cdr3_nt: TGTGCTAGTGGTTTTTCCGTGAACACCGGGGAGCTGTTTTTT; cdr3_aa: CASGFSVNTGELFF
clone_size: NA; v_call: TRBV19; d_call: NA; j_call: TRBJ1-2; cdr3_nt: TGTGCCAGTTCGAGAGGGAGTGGCTACACCTTC; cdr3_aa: CASSRGSGYTF
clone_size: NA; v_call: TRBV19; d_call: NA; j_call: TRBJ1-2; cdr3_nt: TGTGCCAGTAGTATATTACAGGACTATGGCTACACCTTC; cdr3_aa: CASSILQDYGYTF
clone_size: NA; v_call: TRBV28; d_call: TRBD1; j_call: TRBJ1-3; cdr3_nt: TGTGCCAGCATTAAACTGACAGGGGCTGGAAACACCATATATTTT; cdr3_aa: CASIKLTGAGNTIYF
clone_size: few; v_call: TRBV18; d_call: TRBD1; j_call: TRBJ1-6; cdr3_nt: TGTGCCAGCTCCCCCCGAACTGGACAGGGGAGGTCACCCCTCCACTTT; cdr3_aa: CASSPRTGQGRSPLHF
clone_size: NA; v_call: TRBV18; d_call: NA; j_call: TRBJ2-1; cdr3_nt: TGTGCCAGCTCACCCGGGACACCCCCAGGTGAGCAGTTCTTC; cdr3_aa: CASSPGTPPGEQFF
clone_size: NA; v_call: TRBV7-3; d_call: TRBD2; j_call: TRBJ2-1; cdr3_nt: TGTGCCAGCAGCGCGGGACTAGCGGGAGGTGAGCAGTTCTTC; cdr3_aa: CASSAGLAGGEQFF
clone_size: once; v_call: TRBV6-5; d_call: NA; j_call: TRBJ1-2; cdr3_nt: TGTGCCAGCAGTTACTTGGACGGGAGACGGGGCTACACCTTC; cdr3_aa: CASSYLDGRRGYTF
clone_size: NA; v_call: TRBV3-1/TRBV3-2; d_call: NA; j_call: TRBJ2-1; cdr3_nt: TGTGCCAGCACCCTAGGTGTCAATGAGCAGTTCTTC; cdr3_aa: CASTLGVNEQFF
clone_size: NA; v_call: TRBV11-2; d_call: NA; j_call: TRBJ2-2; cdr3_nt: TGTGCCACTCTTCGGCAGGTGAACACCGGGGAGCTGTTTTTT; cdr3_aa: CATLRQVNTGELFF
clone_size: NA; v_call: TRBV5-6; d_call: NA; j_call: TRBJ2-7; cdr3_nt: TGTGCCAGCAGCTCCTTCTACGAGCAGTACTTC; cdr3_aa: CASSSFYEQYF
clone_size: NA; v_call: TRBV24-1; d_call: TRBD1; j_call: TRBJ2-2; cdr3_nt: TGTGCCACCAGTGTGCGGACAGGGGTCACCGGGGAGCTGTTTTTT; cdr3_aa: CATSVRTGVTGELFF
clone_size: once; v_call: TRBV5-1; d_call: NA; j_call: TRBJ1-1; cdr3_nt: TGCGCCAGCAGCCCCGCGACTTCGAACACTGAAGCTTTCTTT; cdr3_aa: CASSPATSNTEAFF
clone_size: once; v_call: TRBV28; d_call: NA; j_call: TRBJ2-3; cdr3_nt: TGTGCCAGCAATGGGGCTAGCGCTAGCACAGATACGCAGTATTTT; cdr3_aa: CASNGASASTDTQYF
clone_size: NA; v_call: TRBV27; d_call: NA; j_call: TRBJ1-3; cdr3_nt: TGTGCCAGCAGCCCAGACAGCTCTGGAAACACCATATATTTT; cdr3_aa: CASSPDSSGNTIYF
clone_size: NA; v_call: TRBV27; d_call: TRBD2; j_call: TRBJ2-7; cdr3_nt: TGTGCCAGCAGTTTACTGCCCAGCGGGGGCTCCTACGAGCAGTACTTC; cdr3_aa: CASSLLPSGGSYEQYF
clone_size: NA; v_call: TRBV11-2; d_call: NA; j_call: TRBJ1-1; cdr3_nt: TGTGCCAGCAGCTTAGATCAGCGGGCCTTGACGGGGTACACTGAAGCTTTCTTT; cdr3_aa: CASSLDQRALTGYTEAFF
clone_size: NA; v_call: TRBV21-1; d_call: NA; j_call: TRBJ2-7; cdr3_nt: TGTGCCAGCAGCAAAAAAAGGGACAGGGGGATGAACTTCCCCTACGAGCAGTACTTC; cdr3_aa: CASSKKRDRGMNFPYEQYF
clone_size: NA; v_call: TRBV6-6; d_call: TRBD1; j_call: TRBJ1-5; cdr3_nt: TGTGCCAGCAGACGACAGGGGGTGGGTGATAGCAATCAGCCCCAGCATTTT; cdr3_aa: CASRRQGVGDSNQPQHF
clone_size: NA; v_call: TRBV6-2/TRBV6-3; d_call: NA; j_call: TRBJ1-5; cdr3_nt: TGTGCCAGCAGTCCACAGACGGATCAGCCCCAGCATTTT; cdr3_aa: CASSPQTDQPQHF
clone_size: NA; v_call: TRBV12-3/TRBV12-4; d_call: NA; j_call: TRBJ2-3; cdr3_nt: TGTGCCACAGAAAATAGCGGAGCTACGCAGTATTTT; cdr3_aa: CATENSGATQYF
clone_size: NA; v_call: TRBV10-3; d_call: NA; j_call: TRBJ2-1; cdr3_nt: TGTGCCATCGCAGGGGCGGGTGACAATGAGCAGTTCTTC; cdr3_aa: CAIAGAGDNEQFF
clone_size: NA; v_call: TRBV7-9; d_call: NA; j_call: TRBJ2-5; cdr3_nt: TGTGCCAGCAGCTTAAACGTACCCGGGGGGACCCAGTACTTC; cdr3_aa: CASSLNVPGGTQYF
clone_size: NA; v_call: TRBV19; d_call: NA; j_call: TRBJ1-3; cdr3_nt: TGTGCCAGTAGCTATACAGGGATTGGAAACACCATATATTTT; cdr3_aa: CASSYTGIGNTIYF
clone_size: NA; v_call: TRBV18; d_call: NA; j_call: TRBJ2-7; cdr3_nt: TGTGCCAGCTCCACTCAGGGCTACGAGCAGTACTTC; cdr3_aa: CASSTQGYEQYF
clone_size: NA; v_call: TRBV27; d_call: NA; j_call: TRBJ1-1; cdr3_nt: TGTGCCAGCAGTCCTACCGGGACATCGAGGAACACTGAAGCTTTCTTT; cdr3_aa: CASSPTGTSRNTEAFF
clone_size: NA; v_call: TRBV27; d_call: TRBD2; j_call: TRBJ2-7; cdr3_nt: TGTGCCAGCAGCTCACTAGCGGGATTCTACGAGCAGTACTTC; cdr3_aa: CASSSLAGFYEQYF
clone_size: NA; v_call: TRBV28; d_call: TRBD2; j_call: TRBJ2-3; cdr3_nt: TGTGCCAGCAGGGAGCGGGATAAAGGTGTGGATACGCAGTATTTT; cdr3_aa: CASRERDKGVDTQYF
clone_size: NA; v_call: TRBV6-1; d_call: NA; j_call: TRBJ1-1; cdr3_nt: TGTGCCAGCAGTGAAGCGCGAGACAGAGTTACCCGTTCGGCTGAAGCTTTCTTT; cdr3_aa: CASSEARDRVTRSAEAFF
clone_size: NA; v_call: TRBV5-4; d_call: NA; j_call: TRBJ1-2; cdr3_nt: TGTGCCAGCAGCTCTGCAGCGAACTATGGCTACACCTTC; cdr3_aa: CASSSAANYGYTF
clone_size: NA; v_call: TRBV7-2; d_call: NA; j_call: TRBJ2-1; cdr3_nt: TGTGCCAGCAGCTTAGTCTTGGGGGCCTCCTACAATGAGCAGTTCTTC; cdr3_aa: CASSLVLGASYNEQFF
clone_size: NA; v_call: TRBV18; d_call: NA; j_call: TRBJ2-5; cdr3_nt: TGTGCCAGCTCAGCCACCGCCCCGTCACAGGTCCAAGAGACCCAGTACTTC; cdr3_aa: CASSATAPSQVQETQYF
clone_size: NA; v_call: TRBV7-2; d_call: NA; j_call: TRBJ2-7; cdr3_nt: TGTGCCAGCAGCTTAGGTAGTAGTGCGGAGCAGTACTTC; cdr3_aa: CASSLGSSAEQYF
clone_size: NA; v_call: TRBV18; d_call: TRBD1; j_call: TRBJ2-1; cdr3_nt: TGTGCCAGCTCGAGGAGGGACAGGGGGAATAATGAGCAGTTCTTC; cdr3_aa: CASSRRDRGNNEQFF
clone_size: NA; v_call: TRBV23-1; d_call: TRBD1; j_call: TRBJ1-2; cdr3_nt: TGCGCCAGCAGTCCTGGACAGGGAATTGGGAACTATGGCTACACCTTC; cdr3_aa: CASSPGQGIGNYGYTF
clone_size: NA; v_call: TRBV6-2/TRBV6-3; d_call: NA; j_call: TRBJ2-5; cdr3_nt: TGTGCCAGCAGCAAAACTATTCAGGGTGTGGAGACCCAGTACTTC; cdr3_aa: CASSKTIQGVETQYF
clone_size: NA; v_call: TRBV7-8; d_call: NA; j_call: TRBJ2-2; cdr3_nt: TGTGCCAGCAGCTTAGCGGGGGCCGGGACGAGTACCGGGGAGCTGTTTTTT; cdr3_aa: CASSLAGAGTSTGELFF
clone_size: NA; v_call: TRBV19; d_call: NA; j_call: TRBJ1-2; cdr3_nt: TGTGCCAGTAGCAATCAGGCCGAAGACTATGGCTACACCTTC; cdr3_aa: CASSNQAEDYGYTF
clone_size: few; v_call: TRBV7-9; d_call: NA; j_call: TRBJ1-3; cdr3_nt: TGTGCCAGCAGCGGAAAGGCAGGGGATCTATATGGAAACACCATATATTTT; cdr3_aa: CASSGKAGDLYGNTIYF
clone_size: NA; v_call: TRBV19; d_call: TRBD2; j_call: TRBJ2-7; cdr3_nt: TGTGCCAGTAGTATAGAGAGCGGGAGACGCCACGAGCAGTACTTC; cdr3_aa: CASSIESGRRHEQYF
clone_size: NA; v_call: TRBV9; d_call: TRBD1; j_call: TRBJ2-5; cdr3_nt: TGTGCCAGCAGCCTGGGACAGGGACAAGAGACCCAGTACTTC; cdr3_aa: CASSLGQGQETQYF
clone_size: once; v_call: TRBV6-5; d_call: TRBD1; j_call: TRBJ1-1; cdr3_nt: TGTGCCAGCAGTCAGACAGGGGCGGGCACTGAAGCTTTCTTT; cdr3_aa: CASSQTGAGTEAFF
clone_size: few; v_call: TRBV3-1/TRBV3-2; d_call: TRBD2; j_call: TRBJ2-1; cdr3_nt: TGTGCCAGCAGCCATGCTGGGGGGGATGGGAATGAGCAGTTCTTC; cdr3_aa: CASSHAGGDGNEQFF
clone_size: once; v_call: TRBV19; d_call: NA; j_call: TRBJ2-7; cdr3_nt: TGTGCCAGTACCGAGGCTGGCGGCTACGAGCAGTACTTC; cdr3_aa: CASTEAGGYEQYF
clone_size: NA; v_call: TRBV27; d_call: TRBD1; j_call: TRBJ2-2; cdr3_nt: TGTGCCAGCAGTTTCCTCGGGACAGCCACCGGGGAGCTGTTTTTT; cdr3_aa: CASSFLGTATGELFF
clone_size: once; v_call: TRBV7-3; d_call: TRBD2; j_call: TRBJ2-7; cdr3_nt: TGTGCCAGCAGCTTAACGAGCGCTAGCGGGCGGTACGAGCAGTACTTC; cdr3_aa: CASSLTSASGRYEQYF
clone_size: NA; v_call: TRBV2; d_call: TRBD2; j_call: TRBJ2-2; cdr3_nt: TGTGCCACCCAAGGGGTAGCGGGAGCCTTTGGCACCGGGGAGCTGTTTTTT; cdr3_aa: CATQGVAGAFGTGELFF
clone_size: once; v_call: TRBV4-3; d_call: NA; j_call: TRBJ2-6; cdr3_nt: TGCGCCAGCAGCCAAGAAATGGCACCTTTATCCTCTGGGGCCAACGTCCTGACTTTC; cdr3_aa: CASSQEMAPLSSGANVLTF
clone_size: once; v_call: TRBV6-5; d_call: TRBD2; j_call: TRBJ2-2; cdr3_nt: TGTGCCAGCAGTTCCTATAGCGGGAGCTTAACCGGGGAGCTGTTTTTT; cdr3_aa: CASSSYSGSLTGELFF
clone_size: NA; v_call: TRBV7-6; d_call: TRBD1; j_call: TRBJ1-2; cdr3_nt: TGTGCCAGCAGCCTACAGGGGGCGGAGGGCTACACCTTC; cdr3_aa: CASSLQGAEGYTF
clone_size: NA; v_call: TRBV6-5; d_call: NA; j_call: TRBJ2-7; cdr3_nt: TGTGCTGCCAGCGGAGACTCCTACGAGCAGTACTTC; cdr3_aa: CAASGDSYEQYF
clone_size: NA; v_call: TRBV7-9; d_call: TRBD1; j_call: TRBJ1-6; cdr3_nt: TGTGCCAGCAGCTTATACGGGACAGATAATTCACCCCTCCACTTT; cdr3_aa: CASSLYGTDNSPLHF